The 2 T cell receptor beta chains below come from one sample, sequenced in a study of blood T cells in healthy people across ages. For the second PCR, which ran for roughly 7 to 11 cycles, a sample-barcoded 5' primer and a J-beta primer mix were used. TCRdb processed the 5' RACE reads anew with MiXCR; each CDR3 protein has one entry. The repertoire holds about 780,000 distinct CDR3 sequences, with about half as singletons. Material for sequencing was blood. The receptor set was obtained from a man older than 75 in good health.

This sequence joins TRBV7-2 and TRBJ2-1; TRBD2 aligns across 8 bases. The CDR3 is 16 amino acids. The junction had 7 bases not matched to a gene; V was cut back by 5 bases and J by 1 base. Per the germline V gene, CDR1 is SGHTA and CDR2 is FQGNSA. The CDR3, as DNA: TGTGCCAGCAGCCTCTCCGGGACTAGGTCCTACAATGAGCAGTTCTTC. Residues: CASSLSGTRSYNEQFF.

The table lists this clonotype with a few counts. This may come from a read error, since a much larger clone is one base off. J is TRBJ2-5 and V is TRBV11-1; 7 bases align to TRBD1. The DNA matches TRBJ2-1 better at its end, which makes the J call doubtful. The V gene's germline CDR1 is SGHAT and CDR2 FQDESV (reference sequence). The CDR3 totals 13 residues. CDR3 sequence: CASSQGQQETQFF. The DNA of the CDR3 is TGTGCCAGCAGTCAGGGACAGCAAGAGACCCAGTTCTTC.